This T cell receptor beta chain was recorded in a study of T cell repertoires in cytomegalovirus infection. Germline V lookup: CDR1 SQVTM, CDR2 ANQGSEA. The CDR3 extends over 15 amino acids. Trimming pared 1 base from V and 0 bases from J, leaving 9 bases between. TCRdb used MiXCR to reprocess the reads, holding one entry per CDR3 protein. The data hold roughly 640,000 distinct CDR3 sequences, with less than 25% observed a single time. Only a few counts were recorded for this clonotype. The sequenced material came from CD8+ T cells from PBMCs. The chain combines TRBV29-1 with TRBJ2-2; D is unclear. The sequence was obtained from a human donor in good health (CMV status not recorded). Some clones in this sample may be carry-over from other donors' samples. The CDR3 loop is CSVEGTAANTGELFF. In nucleotides, the CDR3 is TGCAGCGTTGAAGGGACGGCCGCGAACACCGGGGAGCTGTTTTTT.